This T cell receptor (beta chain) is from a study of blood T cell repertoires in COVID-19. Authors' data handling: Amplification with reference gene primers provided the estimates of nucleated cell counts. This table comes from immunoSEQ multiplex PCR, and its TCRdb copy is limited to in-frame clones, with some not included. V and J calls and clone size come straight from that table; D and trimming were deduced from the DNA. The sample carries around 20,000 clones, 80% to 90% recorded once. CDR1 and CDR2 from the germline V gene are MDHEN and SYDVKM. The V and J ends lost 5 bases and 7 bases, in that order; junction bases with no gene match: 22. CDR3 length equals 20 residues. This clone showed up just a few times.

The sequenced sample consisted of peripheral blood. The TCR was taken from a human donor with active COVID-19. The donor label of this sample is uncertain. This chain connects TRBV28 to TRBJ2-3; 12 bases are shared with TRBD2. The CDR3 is CASSPKVFRTSGTHSNTQYF. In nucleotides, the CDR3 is TGTGCCAGCAGTCCGAAAGTTTTCCGGACTAGCGGGACCCATTCGAATACGCAGTATTTT.